The 21 T cell receptor beta chains presented below share a single source sample, sequenced in a study of T cells in Graves' hyperthyroidism and ophthalmopathy (dated by TCRdb to the late 2010s). Library preparation used multiplex PCR. TCRdb lists the instrument as Illumina HiSeq 2000. TCR beta CDR3 regions were amplified from RNA transcripts. For the first round of RT-PCR on the TCR CDR3, the HTBI primer set was used together with the Qiagen OneStep RT-PCR kit. TCRdb reprocessed the public reads (quality trimming at Q25 with fastp, clone calling with MiXCR) and kept in-frame beta chains. CDR3 protein duplicates are merged, each entry listing the most common genes and DNA. The sample has 500,000 or so distinct CDR3 sequences on record, under 20% of them singletons. The ten largest clones represent 15% to 20% of the sample. The specimen was blood. These receptors all come from a young woman with Graves' ophthalmopathy.

This clonotype was seen repeatedly, ten times or more. V is TRBV2 and J is TRBJ1-1; the D gene is possibly TRBD1 (6 bases). Trimming pared 6 bases from V and 5 bases from J, leaving 16 bases between. The germline V gene has CDR1 SNHLY and CDR2 FYNNEI. The CDR3 spans 14 residues. The CDR3 DNA is TGTGCCAGCAGACTGGGGGGGCTATTTACTGAAGCTTTCTTT. This sequence encodes CASRLGGLFTEAFF.

In its sample, this clonotype was seen a few times. At one boundary the junction diverges from the germline segment, which might be a read error. In DNA form, the CDR3 reads TGTGCCAGCAGCCAACTCGGGGGGTACGAGCAGTGCTTC. Translation: CASSQLGGYEQCF. The V call is TRBV3-1, the J call TRBJ2-7; 7 nucleotides line up with TRBD2. The CDR3 extends over 13 amino acids. Looked up from germline, CDR1 is LGHDT and CDR2 is YNNKEL (reference sequence).

This clonotype has a handful of counts. The chain has TRBV6-1 and TRBJ1-1, with 10 bases lining up with TRBD1. After removal of 5 bases from V and 2 bases from J, the junction contained 8 bases not matched to a gene. CDR3 length: 16 residues. The germline gives CDR1 MNHNS, CDR2 SASEGT. The CDR3 region is CASSKGQGPTNTEAFF. The CDR3 DNA reads as TGTGCCAGCAGTAAGGGACAGGGGCCCACCAACACTGAAGCTTTCTTT.

This clonotype was observed at least ten times. The J gene is TRBJ1-5, the V gene TRBV30, with D maybe TRBD1 (6 bases). Germline V CDR1 and CDR2: GTSNPN, SVGIG (reference sequence). The CDR3 is 13 residues long. V was shortened by 3 bases and J by 3 bases, with 9 bases between the two germline ends. The CDR3 protein is CAWSGQHNQPQHF. Written as DNA, the CDR3 is TGTGCCTGGAGCGGACAGCACAATCAGCCCCAGCATTTT. The complete variable domain, with remaining parts taken from reference TRBV30 and TRBJ1-5, reads SQTIHQWPATLVQPVGSPLSLECTVEGTSNPNLYWYRQAAGRGLQLLFYSVGIGQISSEVPQNLSASRPQDRQFILSSKKLLLSDSGFYLCAWSGQHNQPQHFGDGTRLSIL.

Note on this clonotype: This sequence may be a read error, since a much larger clone differs from it by one base. The chain has TRBV7-9 and TRBJ2-2; D ambiguous. The CDR3 is made up of 16 amino acids. Trimming shortened V by 3 bases and J by 2 bases, and 13 bases separated the two germline ends. The germline V gene encodes CDR1 SEHNR and CDR2 FQNEAQ (reference sequence). This CDR3 is CASSFINSENTGELFF. The DNA of the CDR3 is TGTGCCAGCAGCTTCATTAACAGCGAAAACACCGGGGAGCTGTTTTTT.

Of note for this clonotype: A clone one base away is much larger, so this may be a read error. The chain carries TRBV28 and TRBJ1-2; D is unresolved. Germline CDR1 reads MDHEN; CDR2 reads SYDVKM. The V end lost 3 bases, the J end lost 2 bases, and 13 bases lay between the germline ends. The CDR3 covers 15 residues. The CDR3 loop reads CASSLTLDGNYGYTF. Here the CDR3 DNA reads TGTGCCAGCAGTTTGACCCTGGACGGGAACTATGGCTACACCTTC.

This clonotype was seen many times. The chain uses TRBV20-1 and TRBJ1-1; maybe TRBD1 (6 bases). The CDR3 totals 15 residues. Germline CDR1 reads DFQATT; CDR2 reads SNEGSKA (reference sequence). The V end was cut by 0 bases, the J end by 4 bases, with 15 bases between. The CDR3 loop reads CSARENRVLSTEAFF. The CDR3 nucleotides read TGCAGTGCTAGAGAGAACAGGGTGTTGAGCACTGAAGCTTTCTTT.

Turning to this clonotype: A much larger clone lies one base from this, so it may be a read error. The rearrangement uses TRBV27 and TRBJ2-5; the D gene is possibly TRBD2 (7 bases). The V and J ends lost 2 bases and 7 bases respectively, with 17 bases between them. Germline V gives CDR1 MNHEY, CDR2 SMNVEV (reference sequence). The CDR3 runs to 15 residues. This chain's CDR3 is CASSLGGGAIGTQYF. The CDR3 DNA reads TGTGCCAGCAGTTTAGGGGGGGGGGCCATTGGGACCCAGTACTTC.

For the CDR3, the DNA is TGTGCCAGCAGTTCCCAAACACCACTCGGACTAGCGGGAGAGGATACGCAGTATTTT. It codes for CASSSQTPLGLAGEDTQYF. The rearrangement links TRBV28 to TRBJ2-3; 13 bases are shared with TRBD2. Trimming at V came to 4 bases and at J to 6 bases, leaving 16 bases not matched to a gene. Germline V lookup: CDR1 MDHEN, CDR2 SYDVKM. The CDR3 length is 19 residues.

This clonotype was counted ten times or more. This chain uses TRBV7-8 with TRBJ2-1; a possible D gene is TRBD2 (5 bases). Trimming removed 10 bases from V and 8 bases from J, with 24 bases in between. Germline V gives CDR1 SGHVS, CDR2 FQNEAQ. This CDR3 contains 15 residues. The CDR3 loop reads CAIRSVRLAPDEQFF. The CDR3 DNA sequence: TGTGCCATCCGGTCCGTGCGGCTAGCTCCGGATGAGCAGTTCTTC.

This clonotype has a count of ten or more. The chain recombines TRBV3-1 with TRBJ2-7; 9 positions match TRBD2. V gave up 4 bases and J gave up 6 bases; unmatched junction bases: 4. This CDR3 is 13 amino acids long. Germline V gene sequence: CDR1 LGHDT, CDR2 YNNKEL (reference sequence). CDR3 amino acids: CASSLGLALEQYF. The CDR3 DNA follows: TGTGCCAGCAGCCTCGGACTAGCGCTCGAGCAGTACTTC.

This clonotype was seen a few times. The chain uses TRBV29-1 and TRBJ1-1; no clear D. The V end lost 8 bases, the J end lost 0 bases, and 10 bases lay between the germline ends. Germline V gene lookup returns CDR1 SQVTM and CDR2 ANQGSEA. The CDR3 is 12 residues long. CDR3 in DNA: TGCAGCTACAGACAATTGAACACTGAAGCTTTCTTT. Amino acids: CSYRQLNTEAFF. Variable domain in full (rest from reference TRBV29-1 and TRBJ1-1): SAVISQKPSRDICQRGTSLTIQCQVDSQVTMMFWYRQQPGQSLTLIATANQGSEATYESGFVIDKFPISRPNLTFSTLTVSNMSPEDSSIYLCSYRQLNTEAFFGQGTRLTVV.

CDR3 amino acids: CASSQGSTRGAFF. CDR3 DNA: TGCGCCAGCAGCCAAGGGTCGACAAGGGGAGCTTTCTTT. The genes are TRBV4-1 and TRBJ1-1; tentatively, D is TRBD1 (5 bases). Germline V gene lookup returns CDR1 MGHRA and CDR2 YSYEKL. Trimming pared 1 base from V and 10 bases from J, leaving 13 bases between. CDR3 length equals 13 residues.

V gene TRBV4-3 combines with J gene TRBJ1-5; TRBD1 might be the D (5 bases). The CDR3 runs to 15 residues. Germline V gene data show CDR1 as LGHNA and CDR2 as YSLEER. Deletions cut 0 bases from V and 9 bases from J, with 15 bases between. The CDR3 region is CASSQERGGGWPQHF. CDR3 DNA sequence: TGCGCCAGCAGCCAAGAAAGGGGCGGGGGTTGGCCCCAGCATTTT.

This clonotype occurred many times. This chain connects TRBV27 to TRBJ2-3; 7 bases match TRBD2. CDR3 length: 15 amino acids. Unmatched junction bases numbered 5, after V lost 4 bases and J lost 1 base. Germline assignment: CDR1 MNHEY and CDR2 SMNVEV (reference sequence). This CDR3 reads CASSWAGDGTDTQYF. The CDR3 DNA reads TGTGCCAGCAGTTGGGCGGGGGATGGCACAGATACGCAGTATTTT.

The rearrangement uses TRBV5-1 and TRBJ1-1; D might be TRBD1 (6 bases). This CDR3 spans 14 amino acids. Germline V gene lookup returns CDR1 SGHRS and CDR2 YFSETQ. Deletions cut 3 bases from V and 5 bases from J, with 14 bases between. CDR3 sequence: CASSSEQGRTEAFF. CDR3 sequence (DNA): TGCGCCAGCAGCTCAGAACAGGGTCGGACTGAAGCTTTCTTT.

This clonotype was seen ten or more times. The V call is TRBV7-8, the J call TRBJ1-4, with TRBD1 matching 8 bases. This CDR3 spans 14 amino acids. Germline trimming cut 4 bases from V and 5 bases from J; bases unmatched to any gene: 3. CDR1 is SGHVS, CDR2 FQNEAQ, per germline. The CDR3 DNA reads TGTGCCAGCAGCTGGACAGGGCTGAATGAAAAACTGTTTTTT. Translating gives CASSWTGLNEKLFF.

This clonotype was picked up a small number of times. The chain carries TRBV19 and TRBJ1-5, with D hard to call. Trimming removed 3 bases at V and 5 bases at J, with 17 bases between. CDR1 is LNHDA, CDR2 SQIVND, per germline (reference sequence). The CDR3 contains 16 residues. CDR3 protein: CASSMNPSGNHQPQHF. The CDR3 DNA reads as TGTGCCAGTAGTATGAACCCGAGCGGAAACCATCAGCCCCAGCATTTT.

The chain carries TRBV30 and TRBJ1-3; the D is unclear. Germline assignment: CDR1 GTSNPN and CDR2 SVGIG (reference sequence). The CDR3 is 13 amino acids. V was shortened by 5 bases and J by 0 bases, with 8 bases between the two germline ends. CDR3: CAWASDSGNTIYF. The CDR3 nucleotides are TGTGCCTGGGCATCCGACTCTGGAAACACCATATATTTT. The variable domain in full, with the rest retrieved from reference TRBV30 and TRBJ1-3, is SQTIHQWPATLVQPVGSPLSLECTVEGTSNPNLYWYRQAAGRGLQLLFYSVGIGQISSEVPQNLSASRPQDRQFILSSKKLLLSDSGFYLCAWASDSGNTIYFGEGSWLTVV.

This clonotype was observed many times. This chain joins TRBV12-3 or TRBV12-4 and TRBJ2-7; D might be TRBD1 (7 bases). The CDR3 is 15 amino acids. V was clipped by 6 bases and J by 7 bases, with 22 bases between them. The CDR3: CASRPTGRMRDEQYF. CDR3 coding DNA: TGTGCCAGCAGACCGACAGGGAGGATGAGGGATGAGCAGTACTTC.

This clonotype was seen ten or more times. J is TRBJ2-3 and V is TRBV6-1; 7 nucleotides agree with TRBD2. The CDR3 is made up of 14 amino acids. CDR1 MNHNS and CDR2 SASEGT come from the germline V gene. J lost 7 bases, V lost 1 base, and 5 bases had no gene match. The CDR3 nucleotides are TGTGCCAGCAGTGAAGAGCGGGGCGCATATACGCAGTATTTT. Its translation: CASSEERGAYTQYF.